This TCR beta chain was obtained from a study of cytomegalovirus exposure and HLA in healthy donors. The V gene's germline CDR1 is SGHAT and CDR2 FQNNGV. The CDR3 is 17 amino acids. V was pared by 3 bases and J by 5 bases, with 21 bases between. Measured with immunoSEQ multiplex PCR; TCRdb has only the in-frame clones, and not every one. Of some 100,000 clones listed, roughly 86% are singletons. The specimen sequenced was PBMCs. The chain links TRBV11-2 to TRBJ2-3; D possibly corresponds to TRBD1 (6 bases). The clonotype comes from a woman aged 18-29 years in good health and CMV-seronegative. CDR3 protein: CASSFERGRGKRDTQYF. CDR3 DNA: TGTGCCAGCAGCTTCGAGAGGGGCAGGGGAAAGCGAGATACGCAGTATTTT.